One and the same sample provided the 17 T cell receptor beta chains below, sequenced in a study of blood T cell repertoires in COVID-19. Generated by immunoSEQ multiplex PCR, the TCRdb table keeps only in-frame clones and is missing some. Counted here are 200,000 to 250,000 clones, 70% to 85% occurring once; the ten biggest clones make up around 2%. Input material: PBMCs or T cells enriched from blood (not recorded which). These receptors came from a man aged 60 to 69 who had recovered from COVID-19.

The chain has TRBV24-1 and TRBJ1-2; D gene unclear. Germline lookup yields CDR1 KGHDR and CDR2 SFDVKD. V was pared by 12 bases and J by 3 bases, with 19 bases between. This CDR3 has 14 amino acids. The CDR3 bases are TGTGCCCCAACCCCCGACACAACTTACTATGGCTACACCTTC. Translating gives CAPTPDTTYYGYTF.

This clone was seen once. The genes are TRBV10-3 and TRBJ2-5; D call uncertain. V was shortened by 0 bases and J by 2 bases, with 7 bases between the two germline ends. CDR1 and CDR2 from the germline V gene are ENHRY and SYGVKD. This CDR3 comprises 14 residues. In DNA, the CDR3 is TGTGCCATCAGTGAGTCTGGCGGACAAGAGACCCAGTACTTC. Translated: CAISESGGQETQYF.

V is TRBV5-1 and J is TRBJ2-2; 8 bases are a match to TRBD1. The trim removed 0 bases at V and 6 bases at J, leaving 7 bases unmatched. This CDR3 contains 16 residues. Germline V CDR1 and CDR2: SGHRS, YFSETQ. DNA of the CDR3: TGCGCCAGCAGCTTGGTGACAGGGGCCGCCGCCGGGGAGCTGTTTTTT. Translation: CASSLVTGAAAGELFF.

The chain uses TRBV12-5 and TRBJ2-1; TRBD2 matches 8 bases. The CDR3 covers 14 residues. The V gene's germline CDR1 is LGHNT and CDR2 FRNRAP. J was trimmed by 5 bases and V by 6 bases; bases with no gene match: 6. CDR3 in DNA: TGTGCTAGTGGGGCGGGGGGAACTCACAATGAGCAGTTCTTC. Translating it yields CASGAGGTHNEQFF.

The chain joins TRBV6-2 or TRBV6-3 to TRBJ2-2; TRBD1 agrees at 8 bases. Trimming cost V 2 bases and J 4 bases; bases outside gene matches: 9. The germline V gene encodes CDR1 MNHEY and CDR2 SVGEGT. The CDR3 sequence is 17 residues long. CDR3 DNA sequence: TGTGCCAGCAGTTACAATGACAGGGGATTTGGCACCGGGGAGCTGTTTTTT. Translated: CASSYNDRGFGTGELFF.

This clone appeared once. The J gene is TRBJ2-2, the V gene TRBV7-2, with TRBD1 as a possible D gene (5 bases). Trimming cost V 5 bases and J 2 bases, with 12 bases left between them. The germline V gene has CDR1 SGHTA and CDR2 FQGNSA. The CDR3 contains 15 residues. CDR3 sequence: CASSPRTPNTGELFF. In DNA, the CDR3 is TGTGCCAGCAGCCCCCGGACACCAAACACCGGGGAGCTGTTTTTT.

The chain carries TRBV5-1 and TRBJ2-3; a weak D match, TRBD1 (6 bases). V gave up 0 bases and J gave up 6 bases, with 11 bases separating them. The CDR3 is 14 residues long. From germline, CDR1 is SGHRS and CDR2 YFSETQ. CDR3 region: CASSLGGRLDTQYF. CDR3 sequence (DNA): TGCGCCAGCAGCTTGGGGGGGCGGTTGGATACGCAGTATTTT.

The chain combines TRBV11-3 with TRBJ2-7; 9 bases match TRBD1. CDR1 is SGHNT and CDR2 is YENEEA in the germline V gene. The length of the CDR3 is 14 residues. J lost 7 bases, V lost 5 bases, and 9 bases had no gene match. The CDR3 here is CASSLNRGPGEQYF. As DNA, the CDR3 is TGTGCCAGCAGCCTAAACAGGGGGCCGGGGGAGCAGTACTTC.

This rearrangement joins TRBV9 to TRBJ1-5, with 8 bases matching TRBD1. This CDR3 has 16 residues. The J segment lost 5 bases and the V segment lost 3 bases, leaving 10 bases of the junction unmatched. Germline CDR1 reads SGDLS; CDR2 reads YYNGEE. CDR3 protein: CASSEGSQGVDQPQHF. CDR3 sequence (DNA): TGTGCCAGCAGCGAGGGGTCACAGGGGGTGGATCAGCCCCAGCATTTT.

This chain connects TRBV6-5 to TRBJ1-6; TRBD1 matches 11 bases. V gave up 10 bases and J gave up 9 bases; unmatched junction bases: 11. This CDR3 has 15 amino acids. The germline V gene has CDR1 MNHEY and CDR2 SVGAGI. CDR3 sequence reads: CATRGAGTGGSPLHF. The CDR3 DNA sequence: TGTGCCACGCGAGGGGCCGGGACAGGGGGTTCACCCCTCCACTTT.

The chain combines TRBV27 with TRBJ2-1; D gene uncertain. The CDR3 runs to 16 residues. Trimming removed 0 bases from V and 4 bases from J, with 13 bases in between. Germline loops: CDR1 MNHEY, CDR2 SMNVEV (reference sequence). The CDR3 is CASSLSSALAYNEQFF. The CDR3 DNA sequence: TGTGCCAGCAGTTTATCAAGCGCCCTCGCATACAATGAGCAGTTCTTC.

This clone was counted a few times. The CDR3 bases are TGTGCCAGCAGCCCACAGGGAAAGCGTGGCTACACCTTC. The encoded protein is CASSPQGKRGYTF. The chain uses TRBV11-1 and TRBJ1-2; the D gene is possibly TRBD1 (6 bases). The CDR3 has 13 residues. CDR1 is SGHAT and CDR2 is FQDESV in the germline V gene (reference sequence). The ends were cut back, 5 bases at V and 7 bases at J, with 14 bases in the middle.

This rearrangement joins TRBV7-2 to TRBJ1-5, with D maybe TRBD1 (5 bases). This CDR3 has 14 residues. From germline, CDR1 is SGHTA and CDR2 FQGNSA. V was clipped by 2 bases and J by 1 base, with 6 bases between them. As DNA, the CDR3 is TGTGCCAGCAGCTTAAAGGGGAGCAATCAGCCCCAGCATTTT. Its protein product is CASSLKGSNQPQHF.

The rearrangement links TRBV4-3 to TRBJ2-6, with D tentatively TRBD1 (6 bases). This CDR3 has 15 amino acids. CDR1 is LGHNA, CDR2 YSLEER, per germline. V lost 4 bases and J lost 2, with 9 bases in between. CDR3 in amino acids: CASSPAGAGANVLTF. CDR3 nucleotides: TGCGCCAGCAGCCCAGCAGGGGCTGGGGCCAACGTCCTGACTTTC.

The V gene is TRBV6-2 or TRBV6-3, the J gene TRBJ2-1, with D possibly TRBD2 on 7 matching bases. CDR3 length: 16 amino acids. Deletions cut 2 bases from V and 4 bases from J, with 15 bases between. Germline V gene sequence: CDR1 MNHEY, CDR2 SVGEGT. CDR3 protein: CASSYPTGRGYNEQFF. CDR3 nucleotides: TGTGCCAGCAGTTACCCAACAGGGAGGGGGTACAATGAGCAGTTCTTC.

V and J are TRBV25-1 and TRBJ2-3; 7 bases line up with TRBD1. The CDR3 is made up of 13 amino acids. V was pared by 7 bases and J by 5 bases, with 6 bases of the junction left unmatched. Per germline, CDR1 MGHDK and CDR2 SYGVNS. The CDR3 DNA reads as TGTGCCAGCACTCGACAGGGAGTAGATACGCAGTATTTT. Protein product: CASTRQGVDTQYF.

The chain joins TRBV5-8 to TRBJ1-4, with D perhaps matching TRBD1 (6 bases). CDR1 and CDR2 from the germline V gene are SGHTS and YDEGEE. Trimming removed 4 bases from V and 4 bases from J, with 11 bases in between. This CDR3 has 14 residues. CDR3 sequence reads: CASSPGQINEKLFF. The CDR3 coding sequence is TGTGCCAGCAGCCCCGGACAGATTAATGAAAAACTGTTTTTT.